The rows below give T cell receptor beta chains drawn from one sample of a study of T-cell reconstitution after alpha-beta-depleted transplantation in children. TCRdb ran MiXCR on the PCR reads and lists one entry per CDR3 protein. The repertoire holds over 70,000 distinct CDR3 sequences, with about 8% as singletons. This specimen was PBMCs from the stem cell graft donor, taken from the stem cell graft. All receptors come from a human donor who donated a stem cell graft to a child with congenital amegakaryocytic thrombocytopenia. Both conserved end residues are part of each CDR3. The D gene is left open where the match is weak. Sizes are listed as once, few or many counts, or a class when the clone is expanded.

d_call: TRBD2
v_call: TRBV12-3/TRBV12-4
clone_size: many
j_call: TRBJ2-5
cdr3_aa: CASSSGRGGLAAETQYF
cdr3_nt: TGTGCCAGCAGTTCAGGTAGAGGAGGACTAGCGGCGGAGACCCAGTACTTC

d_call: TRBD1
v_call: TRBV20-1
clone_size: many
j_call: TRBJ1-1
cdr3_aa: CSARDQGATGSEAFF
cdr3_nt: TGCAGTGCTAGAGATCAGGGGGCGACGGGGAGTGAAGCTTTCTTT

d_call: -
v_call: TRBV9
clone_size: many
j_call: TRBJ2-2
cdr3_aa: CASSVGWRTNTGELFF
cdr3_nt: TGTGCCAGCAGCGTAGGTTGGCGGACGAACACCGGGGAGCTGTTTTTT

d_call: TRBD2
v_call: TRBV6-2/TRBV6-3
clone_size: many
j_call: TRBJ2-1
cdr3_aa: CASSLPGLAINEQFF
cdr3_nt: TGTGCCAGCAGTCTCCCCGGACTAGCGATCAATGAGCAGTTCTTC

d_call: -
v_call: TRBV4-3
clone_size: many
j_call: TRBJ2-1
cdr3_aa: CASSRAGYDEQFF
cdr3_nt: TGCGCCAGCAGCCGAGCAGGTTACGATGAGCAGTTCTTC

d_call: -
v_call: TRBV5-1
clone_size: many
j_call: TRBJ2-2
cdr3_aa: CASSFRVPTNTGELFF
cdr3_nt: TGCGCCAGCAGCTTCAGGGTCCCTACGAACACCGGGGAGCTGTTTTTT

d_call: -
v_call: TRBV2
clone_size: many
j_call: TRBJ1-4
cdr3_aa: CASSIGTGPEKLFF
cdr3_nt: TGTGCCAGCAGCATCGGGACTGGACCTGAAAAACTGTTTTTT

d_call: -
v_call: TRBV19
clone_size: many
j_call: TRBJ2-1
cdr3_aa: CASSFDRGNEQFF
cdr3_nt: TGTGCCAGTAGTTTCGACAGAGGGAATGAGCAGTTCTTC

d_call: TRBD2
v_call: TRBV5-1
clone_size: many
j_call: TRBJ2-7
cdr3_aa: CASSSFGTSGGRSYEQYF
cdr3_nt: TGCGCCAGCAGCTCGTTCGGGACTAGCGGGGGCCGCTCCTACGAGCAGTACTTC

d_call: -
v_call: TRBV10-3
clone_size: many
j_call: TRBJ2-7
cdr3_aa: CAISEGRIFSSYEQYF
cdr3_nt: TGTGCCATCAGTGAAGGACGGATCTTCTCCTCCTACGAGCAGTACTTC

d_call: TRBD1
v_call: TRBV5-1
clone_size: many
j_call: TRBJ1-1
cdr3_aa: CASSSRIDRALAFF
cdr3_nt: TGCGCCAGCAGCTCCCGAATCGACAGGGCCTTAGCTTTCTTT